This T cell receptor beta chain was recovered during a study of shared clonotypes between healthy human individuals. The genomic DNA of each subset was split evenly across several immunoSEQ plates. Data came from immunoSEQ multiplex PCR; TCRdb stores just in-frame clones and leaves some out. The table lists over 2,000,000 clones, 93% of them singletons, with about 1.7% in the top ten. Study-level results: Naive CD4 clonotypes overlapped across a few donors at about 5.3%. Non-shared clonotypes were found to have lower generation probabilities than the clonotypes that were shared by all four of the sorted-subset donors.

Concerning this clone itself: Its antigen is not identified. The same CDR3 is also encoded by other DNA sequences in this sample.

Trimming stripped 2 bases from V and 2 bases from J, with 4 bases between. This CDR3 is built from 12 residues. Germline V gene lookup returns CDR1 MDHEN and CDR2 SYDVKM. CD45RO-negative, CCR7-positively selected cells formed the naive CD8 fraction, excluding terminally differentiated effector memory CD45RA+ cells. Those who donated, Caucasian adults without exception, all lived in Nashville, Tennessee. The J gene is TRBJ2-7, the V gene TRBV28, with D hard to call. Sequenced: naive CD8+ T cells from PBMCs. The receptor's source is a young man in good health. Some clones in this sample may be carry-over from other donors' samples. The CDR3 coding sequence is TGTGCCAGCAGTTTACCCACCTACGAGCAGTACTTC. Encoded protein: CASSLPTYEQYF.